These 16 T cell receptor beta chains were all obtained from the same sample, sequenced in a study of neurological immune-mediated disorders. TCRdb reprocessed the 5' RACE reads via MiXCR and lists one record per CDR3 protein. The table has approximately 80,000 distinct CDR3 sequences, around 4.5% seen once; the top ten hold 5.7%. Indicated time point: longitudinal time-point 3. Sequenced material: PBMCs. The receptors were gathered from a woman in her sixties or seventies with multiple sclerosis.

This clonotype was detected ten times or more. The chain recombines TRBV3-1 with TRBJ1-6; D is possibly TRBD1 (5 bases). The V gene lost 0 bases and the J gene lost 10 bases, with 16 bases spanning the gap. The CDR3 extends over 16 amino acids. The germline V gene has CDR1 LGHDT and CDR2 YNNKEL (reference sequence). CDR3 loop: CASSQDLGHVVSPLHF. CDR3 nucleotide sequence: TGTGCCAGCAGCCAAGATTTGGGGCACGTAGTCTCACCCCTCCACTTT. Based on the CDR3 plus reference TRBV3-1 and TRBJ1-6, the full variable domain is DTAVSQTPKYLVTQMGNDKSIKCEQNLGHDTMYWYKQDSKKFLKIMFSYNNKELIINETVPNRFSPKSPDKAHLNLHINSLELGDSAVYFCASSQDLGHVVSPLHFGNGTRLTVT.

This clonotype appeared many times. The chain is built from TRBV20-1 and TRBJ2-2; 11 bases line up with TRBD1. CDR3 length: 15 residues. V shed 6 bases and J 4 bases; nucleotides not matched to a gene: 7. From germline, CDR1 is DFQATT and CDR2 SNEGSKA (reference sequence). CDR3 in amino acids: CSAPGTGGLTGELFF. DNA of the CDR3: TGCAGTGCCCCCGGGACAGGGGGTCTCACCGGGGAGCTGTTTTTT.

This clonotype was seen only a few times. J is TRBJ2-7 and V is TRBV29-1; D is possibly TRBD1 (7 bases). Between the trimmed V and J ends, which lost 3 bases and 3 bases, there was a span of 12 bases. Per the germline V gene, CDR1 is SQVTM and CDR2 is ANQGSEA. The CDR3 has 13 amino acids. This CDR3 is CSVDQGGRYEQYF. The CDR3 coding sequence is TGCAGCGTTGATCAGGGGGGCCGCTACGAGCAGTACTTC.

The rearrangement links TRBV7-6 to TRBJ2-2; 9 positions match TRBD2. CDR1 is SGHVS, CDR2 FNYEAQ, per germline. V was pared by 5 bases and J by 4 bases, with 5 bases of the junction left unmatched. The CDR3 runs to 15 residues. CDR3 loop: CASSLIAGATGELFF. The CDR3 DNA is TGTGCCAGCAGCCTCATAGCGGGGGCCACCGGGGAGCTGTTTTTT.

This clonotype was seen repeatedly, ten times or more. The CDR3 loop reads CASSVAGGYTF. CDR3 DNA sequence: TGTGCCAGCAGCGTAGCAGGTGGCTACACCTTC. V and J are TRBV9 and TRBJ1-2, with D uncertain. Trimming removed 0 bases at V and 7 bases at J, with 4 bases between. The CDR3 is made up of 11 amino acids. Germline V gene lookup returns CDR1 SGDLS and CDR2 YYNGEE.

At least ten counts were recorded for this clonotype. The chain has TRBV5-1 and TRBJ2-1, with 11 bases that match TRBD2. V was pared by 4 bases and J by 4 bases, with 10 bases of the junction left unmatched. The CDR3 runs to 17 residues. Germline assignment: CDR1 SGHRS and CDR2 YFSETQ. Here the CDR3 reads CASSPGDSGGVYNEQFF. The CDR3 bases are TGCGCCAGCAGCCCCGGGGATAGCGGGGGGGTATACAATGAGCAGTTCTTC.

This clonotype has ten or more counts. The chain has TRBV6-6 and TRBJ1-2; possibly TRBD1 for D (5 bases). V was clipped by 8 bases and J by 2 bases, with 12 bases between them. This CDR3 is 13 amino acids long. Germline V gene sequence: CDR1 MNHNY, CDR2 SVGAGI (reference sequence). CDR3 region: CASGARDNYGYTF. The CDR3, as DNA: TGTGCCAGCGGGGCCCGGGACAACTATGGCTACACCTTC.

This clonotype came up many times. This chain connects TRBV4-1 to TRBJ1-4; D uncertain. CDR1 is MGHRA and CDR2 is YSYEKL in the germline V gene. The CDR3 is 15 amino acids. V was clipped by 0 bases and J by 0 bases, with 5 bases between them. The CDR3 sequence is CASSQDPATNEKLFF. Here the CDR3 DNA reads TGCGCCAGCAGCCAAGATCCTGCAACTAATGAAAAACTGTTTTTT.

This clonotype was recorded at least ten times. V and J are TRBV6-5 and TRBJ2-1; 7 nucleotides agree with TRBD1. Germline assignment: CDR1 MNHEY and CDR2 SVGAGI. This CDR3 is built from 13 residues. V lost 5 bases, J lost 7 bases, and 5 bases stayed unmatched. In DNA, the CDR3 is TGTGCCAGCAGTCGGACAGGCCCGAATGAGCAGTTCTTC. Protein product: CASSRTGPNEQFF.

There are many counts of this clonotype. The V call is TRBV11-2, the J call TRBJ2-7, with D hard to call. Looked up from germline, CDR1 is SGHAT and CDR2 is FQNNGV. The V end lost 1 base, the J end lost 7 bases, and 11 bases lay between the germline ends. The CDR3 covers 13 residues. The CDR3 here is CASSLVALWEQYF. The CDR3 DNA is TGTGCCAGCAGCTTAGTAGCCCTCTGGGAGCAGTACTTC.

This clonotype has a count of ten or more. V is TRBV20-1 and J is TRBJ1-5; no definite D call. The CDR3 contains 13 residues. The germline V and J ends were trimmed by 4 bases and 3 bases, with 10 bases remaining between them. From germline, CDR1 is DFQATT and CDR2 SNEGSKA (reference sequence). In DNA form, the CDR3 reads TGCAGTGCTAACGTGGGGAACAATCAGCCCCAGCATTTT. Residues: CSANVGNNQPQHF.

This clonotype has just a few counts. The J gene is TRBJ2-1, the V gene TRBV4-1; 8 bases match TRBD2. The CDR3 contains 16 residues. V dropped 0 bases and J dropped 4; count of bases not matched to a gene: 5. Germline values: CDR1 MGHRA, CDR2 YSYEKL. In DNA form, the CDR3 reads TGCGCCAGCAGCCAAGATGGCGGGGGGTCGTACAATGAGCAGTTCTTC. It encodes CASSQDGGGSYNEQFF.

There are many counts of this clonotype. The V gene is TRBV12-3 or TRBV12-4, the J gene TRBJ1-5; 8 bases line up with TRBD1. The CDR3 length is 14 residues. The trim removed 6 bases at V and 4 bases at J, leaving 5 bases unmatched. DNA of the CDR3: TGTGCCAGCAGACCCGGGACAGGAAATCAGCCCCAGCATTTT. It codes for CASRPGTGNQPQHF.

This clonotype was counted many times. The CDR3 nucleotides are TGTGCCAGCAGTTACGGACAGGGGATAACGAACACCGGGGAGCTGTTTTTT. It yields the protein CASSYGQGITNTGELFF. The V call is TRBV6-5, the J call TRBJ2-2; 9 positions match TRBD1. CDR3 size: 17 residues. Germline V CDR1 and CDR2: MNHEY, SVGAGI. Losses at the gene ends were 2 bases for V and 0 bases for J; bases not matched to a gene: 4.

This clonotype has at least ten counts. This sequence joins TRBV5-1 and TRBJ2-3, with 7 bases lining up with TRBD1. The V gene's germline CDR1 is SGHRS and CDR2 YFSETQ. V lost 2 bases to trimming and J lost 5 bases; unmatched junction nucleotides: 8. The CDR3 extends over 15 amino acids. The CDR3 DNA follows: TGCGCCAGCAGCTTAGGGCAGGGGGTTGAAGATACGCAGTATTTT. This codes for CASSLGQGVEDTQYF.

The table lists this clonotype with many counts. CDR3 bases: TGCGCCAGCAGCTTGGATTCAGGAGCCCCTAGCACCGGGGAGCTGTTTTTT. The encoded protein is CASSLDSGAPSTGELFF. The chain uses TRBV5-1 and TRBJ2-2; D not certain. CDR3 size: 17 residues. The V end was cut by 0 bases, the J end by 4 bases, with 16 bases between. Per germline, CDR1 SGHRS and CDR2 YFSETQ.